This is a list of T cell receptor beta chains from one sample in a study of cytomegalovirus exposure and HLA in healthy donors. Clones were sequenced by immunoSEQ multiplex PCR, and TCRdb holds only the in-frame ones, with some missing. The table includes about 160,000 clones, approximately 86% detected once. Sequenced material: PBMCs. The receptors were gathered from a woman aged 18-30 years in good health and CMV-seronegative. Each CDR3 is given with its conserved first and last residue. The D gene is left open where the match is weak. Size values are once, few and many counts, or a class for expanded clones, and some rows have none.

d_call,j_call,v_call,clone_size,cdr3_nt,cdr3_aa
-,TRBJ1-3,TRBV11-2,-,TGTGCCAGCAGCTTACCTGTCTCTGGAAACACCATATATTTT,CASSLPVSGNTIYF
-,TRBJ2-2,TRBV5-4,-,TGTGCCAGCCAAAGGGGTCAGCTAGATACCGGGGAGCTGTTTTTT,CASQRGQLDTGELFF
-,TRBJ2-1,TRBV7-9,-,TGTGCCAGCAGCTTCCAGGACAGTATCATCGATGAGCAGTTCTTC,CASSFQDSIIDEQFF
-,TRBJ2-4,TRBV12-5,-,TGTGCTAGTGGTTTGGACAGGGATTTTGGCAAAAACATTCAGTACTTC,CASGLDRDFGKNIQYF
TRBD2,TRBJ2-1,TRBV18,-,TGTGCCAGCTCACCCCTAGGAGCGGGGACTGTTTACAATGAGCAGTTCTTC,CASSPLGAGTVYNEQFF
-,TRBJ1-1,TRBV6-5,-,TGTGCCAGCAGTTACACGGGGAAGGGAGGCACTGAAGCTTTCTTT,CASSYTGKGGTEAFF
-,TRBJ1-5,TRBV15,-,TGTGCCACCAGCAGGGCGGTGGAGGGACAGCCCCAGCATTTT,CATSRAVEGQPQHF
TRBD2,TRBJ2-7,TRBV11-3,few,TGTGCCAGCGGGCTCGGTCGTAGCGGGGACGAGCAGTACTTC,CASGLGRSGDEQYF
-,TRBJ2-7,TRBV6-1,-,TGTGCCAGCAGTGAATTTCGGACAGCCTACGAGCAGTACTTC,CASSEFRTAYEQYF
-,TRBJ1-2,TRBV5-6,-,TGTGCCAGCAGCTTGGGAAGGGAGGGGAGTCACACCTTC,CASSLGREGSHTF
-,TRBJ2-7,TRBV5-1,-,TGCGCCAGCAGCTTGGGACAGGACCCCTACGAGCAGTACTTC,CASSLGQDPYEQYF
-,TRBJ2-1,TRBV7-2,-,TGTGCCAGCAGCTTCCGGTCCAATGAGCAGTTCTTC,CASSFRSNEQFF
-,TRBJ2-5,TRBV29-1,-,TGCAGCGTTGAAGTACCTAGGATAGGAGAGACCCAGTACTTC,CSVEVPRIGETQYF
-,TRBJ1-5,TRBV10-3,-,TGTGCCATCAGTGAAGCGGGGAATCAGCCCCAGCATTTT,CAISEAGNQPQHF
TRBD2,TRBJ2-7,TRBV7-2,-,TGTGCCAGCAGCTTAGGGGGTAGCGGGTCCTCCTACGAGCAGTACTTC,CASSLGGSGSSYEQYF
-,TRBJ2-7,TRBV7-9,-,TGTGCCAGCAGCTTTGGCGATAGGAGCTACGAGCAGTACTTC,CASSFGDRSYEQYF
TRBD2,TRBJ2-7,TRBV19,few,TGTGCCAGTGGGAGCGGGAGGGGCTACGAGCAGTACTTC,CASGSGRGYEQYF
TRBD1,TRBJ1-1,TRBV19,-,TGTGCCAGTACCCCGTCAGGGGGCGGGACTGAAGCTTTCTTT,CASTPSGGGTEAFF
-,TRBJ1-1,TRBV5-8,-,TGTGCCAGCAGCTTGGTATACGGGACTGAAAACACTGAAGCTTTCTTT,CASSLVYGTENTEAFF
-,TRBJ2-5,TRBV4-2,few,TGTGCCAGCAGCCAAGATATTGAGACCCAGTACTTC,CASSQDIETQYF
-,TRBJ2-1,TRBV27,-,TGTGCCAGCAGTTTTGGCGGAGCAACCTACAATGAGCAGTTCTTC,CASSFGGATYNEQFF
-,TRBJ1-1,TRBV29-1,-,TGCAGCGCTTGTGAGGGGAACACTGAAGCTTTCTTT,CSACEGNTEAFF
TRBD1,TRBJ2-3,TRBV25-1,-,TGTGCCAGCAGTGCCTACCTGACAGGGCTCGCAGATACGCAGTATTTT,CASSAYLTGLADTQYF
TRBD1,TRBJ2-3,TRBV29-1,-,TGCAGCGTTAGCGACAGGGGAGACACAGATACGCAGTATTTT,CSVSDRGDTDTQYF
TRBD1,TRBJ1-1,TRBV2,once,TGTGCCAGCAGGACAGGGTATGCGCTGGTATCGCTGGACACTGAAGCTTTCTTT,CASRTGYALVSLDTEAFF
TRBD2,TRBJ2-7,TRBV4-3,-,TGCGCCAGCAGCCAAGTGGGACTAGCGACAGGCGAGCAGTACTTC,CASSQVGLATGEQYF
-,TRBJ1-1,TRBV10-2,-,TGCGCCAGCAGAAGAGGGGGTACGGACACTGAAGCTTTCTTT,CASRRGGTDTEAFF
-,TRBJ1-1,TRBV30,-,TGTGCCTGGAGTGTGCGAGAGAACACTGAAGCTTTCTTT,CAWSVRENTEAFF
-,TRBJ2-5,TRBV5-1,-,TGCGCCAGCAGCCGCCTGGGGGGTGGAGAGACCCAGTACTTC,CASSRLGGGETQYF
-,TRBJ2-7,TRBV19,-,TGTGCCAGTAGCCCAGGGGTCTACGAGCAGTACTTC,CASSPGVYEQYF
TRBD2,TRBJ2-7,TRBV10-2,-,TGCGCCACCAACGGAGCGGGGCTCGAGCAGTACTTC,CATNGAGLEQYF
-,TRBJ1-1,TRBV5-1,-,TGCGCCAGCAGCTCGCTAGACCGGAACGCTGAAGCTTTCTTT,CASSSLDRNAEAFF
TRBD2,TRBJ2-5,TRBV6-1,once,TGTGCCAGCAGTGGGTTAGCGGGGGGTCAAGAGACCCAGTACTTC,CASSGLAGGQETQYF
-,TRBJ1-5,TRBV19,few,TGTGCCAGTAGTAAGTTGGCGGATAATCAGCCCCAGCATTTT,CASSKLADNQPQHF
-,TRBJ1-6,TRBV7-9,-,TGTGCCAGCAGCTATATCAGGGGATCACCCCTCCACTTT,CASSYIRGSPLHF
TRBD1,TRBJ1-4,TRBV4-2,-,TGTGCCAGCAGCCTATCGGACAGGGAGAGGGAAAAACTGTTTTTT,CASSLSDREREKLFF
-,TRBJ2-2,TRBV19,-,TGTGCCAGTTTTAGCATTACCGGGGAGCTGTTTTTT,CASFSITGELFF
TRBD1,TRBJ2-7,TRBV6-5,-,TGTGCCAGCACCCCAGGGGGCAGGGGCGAGCAGTACTTC,CASTPGGRGEQYF
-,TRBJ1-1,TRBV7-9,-,TGTGCCAGCAGCTTAGGGGACTTCGAAGCTTTCTTT,CASSLGDFEAFF
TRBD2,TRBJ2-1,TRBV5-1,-,TGCGCCAGCAGCTGGGGCCCGGGGGGGGCCTACAATGAGCAGTTCTTC,CASSWGPGGAYNEQFF
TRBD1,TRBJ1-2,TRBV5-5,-,TGTGCCAGCCAAACAGGGGACAACTATGGCTACACCTTC,CASQTGDNYGYTF
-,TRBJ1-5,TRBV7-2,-,TGTGCCAGCAGCCTAGGGGCCGGCGGGCCGGCGACTCAGCCCCAGCATTTT,CASSLGAGGPATQPQHF
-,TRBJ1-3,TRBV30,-,TGTGCCTGGTCCGCGGGGGGTCCTAGTGGAAACACCATATATTTT,CAWSAGGPSGNTIYF
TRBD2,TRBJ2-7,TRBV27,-,TGTGCCAGCAGACGAATCGGCCTAGCGGGAGGGCCCGAGCAGTACTTC,CASRRIGLAGGPEQYF
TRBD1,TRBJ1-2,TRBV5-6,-,TGTGCCAGCAGCTTGGGTCCGGGGACAGATTATGGCTACACCTTC,CASSLGPGTDYGYTF
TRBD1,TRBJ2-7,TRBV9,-,TGTGCCAGCAGCAGAGGACAGGGGTACGAGCAGTACTTC,CASSRGQGYEQYF
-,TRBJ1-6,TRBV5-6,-,TGTGCCAGCAGCTTGGGTCTCGTCAGTCGTAACTCACCCCTCCACTTT,CASSLGLVSRNSPLHF
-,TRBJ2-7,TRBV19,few,TGTGCCAGTAGTTCTGGGCAGGCACCCTACGAGCAGTACTTC,CASSSGQAPYEQYF
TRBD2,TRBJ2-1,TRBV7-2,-,TGTGCCAGCAGCTTCAGGCGGGTTTCTAGCGGGGACTACAATGAGCAGTTCTTC,CASSFRRVSSGDYNEQFF
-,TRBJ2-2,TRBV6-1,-,TGTGCCTGGGCCAGGCAGCCTAACACCGGGGAGCTGTTTTTT,CAWARQPNTGELFF
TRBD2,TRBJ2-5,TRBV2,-,TGTGCCAGCAGGGGCGGGGGGTTAATAGAGACCCAGTACTTC,CASRGGGLIETQYF
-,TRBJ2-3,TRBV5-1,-,TGCGCCAGCAGCCACGGGTTCCTGGGTGGCACAGATACGCAGTATTTT,CASSHGFLGGTDTQYF
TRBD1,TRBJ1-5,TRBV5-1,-,TGCGCCAGCAGCTTGGTAGGGGGCGAGGTACAGCCCCAGCATTTT,CASSLVGGEVQPQHF
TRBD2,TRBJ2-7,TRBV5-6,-,TGTGCCAGCAGCTTGTCGGGACTAGCGGTTTACGAGCAGTACTTC,CASSLSGLAVYEQYF